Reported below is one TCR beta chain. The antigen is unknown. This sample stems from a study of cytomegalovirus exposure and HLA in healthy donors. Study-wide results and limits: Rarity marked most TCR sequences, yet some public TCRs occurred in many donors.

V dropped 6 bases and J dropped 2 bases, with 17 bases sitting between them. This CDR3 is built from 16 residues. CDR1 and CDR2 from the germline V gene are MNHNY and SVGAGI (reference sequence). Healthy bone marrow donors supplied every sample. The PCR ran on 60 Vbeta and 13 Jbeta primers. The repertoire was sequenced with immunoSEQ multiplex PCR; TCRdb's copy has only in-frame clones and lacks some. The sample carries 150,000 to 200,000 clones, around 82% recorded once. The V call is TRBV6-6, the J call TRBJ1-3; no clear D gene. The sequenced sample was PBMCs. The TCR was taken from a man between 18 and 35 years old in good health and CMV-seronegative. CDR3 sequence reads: CASSSSSGGPGNTIYF. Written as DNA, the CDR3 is TGTGCCAGCAGCTCCTCTAGCGGCGGGCCTGGAAACACCATATATTTT.